This record covers a single TCR beta chain. This entry is derived from a study of control samples from healthy donors and cancer patients. TCRdb's copy holds only in-frame clones and misses some; the assay was immunoSEQ multiplex PCR. The table has around 120,000 clones, more than 75% seen once; the top ten hold 2.3%. This TCR came from a woman in her seventies in good health. Sequences were obtained from blood.

The CDR3 loop is CASSRRSNSPLHF. DNA of the CDR3: TGTGCCAGCAGCCGGAGAAGTAATTCACCCCTCCACTTT. The chain employs TRBV3-1 (or the pseudogene TRBV3-2) and TRBJ1-6; D remains unclear. CDR1 is LGHDT and CDR2 is YNNKEL in the germline V gene (reference sequence). CDR3 length: 13 amino acids. Trimming removed 4 bases at V and 6 bases at J, with 7 bases between.